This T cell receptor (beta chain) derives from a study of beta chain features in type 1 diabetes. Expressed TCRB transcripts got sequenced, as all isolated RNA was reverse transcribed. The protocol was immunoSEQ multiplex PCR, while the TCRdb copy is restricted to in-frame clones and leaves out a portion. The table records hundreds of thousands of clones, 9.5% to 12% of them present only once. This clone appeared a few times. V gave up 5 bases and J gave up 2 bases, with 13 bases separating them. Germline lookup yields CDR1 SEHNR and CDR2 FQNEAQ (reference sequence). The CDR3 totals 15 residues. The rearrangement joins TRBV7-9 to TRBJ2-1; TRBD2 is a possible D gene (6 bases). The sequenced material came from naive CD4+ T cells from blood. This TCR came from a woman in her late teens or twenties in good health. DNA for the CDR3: TGTGCCAGCAGCCCCTACGGGAGTCCCTACAATGAGCAGTTCTTC. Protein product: CASSPYGSPYNEQFF. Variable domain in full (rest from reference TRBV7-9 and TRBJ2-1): DTGVSQNPRHKITKRGQNVTFRCDPISEHNRLYWYRQTLGQGPEFLTYFQNEAQLEKSRLLSDRFSAERPKGSFSTLEIQRTEQGDSAMYLCASSPYGSPYNEQFFGPGTRLTVL.